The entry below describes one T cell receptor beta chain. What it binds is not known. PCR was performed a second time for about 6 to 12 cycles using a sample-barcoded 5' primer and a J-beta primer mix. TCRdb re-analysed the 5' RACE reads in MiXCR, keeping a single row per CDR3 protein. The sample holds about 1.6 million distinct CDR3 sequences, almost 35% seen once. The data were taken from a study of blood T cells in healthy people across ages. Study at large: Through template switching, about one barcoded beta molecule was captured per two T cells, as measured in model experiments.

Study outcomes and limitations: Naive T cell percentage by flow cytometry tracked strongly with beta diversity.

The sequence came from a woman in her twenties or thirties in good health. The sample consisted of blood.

The CDR3 nucleotides are TGTGCCAGCAGTGCCCCGGGGGGGACAGATACGCAGTATTTT. It encodes CASSAPGGTDTQYF. This sequence joins TRBV28 and TRBJ2-3; 8 bases line up with TRBD2. V shed 5 bases and J 3 bases; nucleotides not matched to a gene: 4. Germline V gene lookup returns CDR1 MDHEN and CDR2 SYDVKM. This CDR3 spans 14 amino acids.